The 30 T cell receptor beta chains in this list originate from one sample, sequenced in a study of Graves' ophthalmopathy and Graves' hyperthyroidism. As the template, RNA transcripts were used to amplify TCR beta CDR3 regions. A first-round RT-PCR used HTBI primers, followed by a second-round multiplex PCR. One entry per CDR3 protein results from TCRdb running MiXCR on the multiplex PCR reads. The sample holds approximately 210,000 distinct CDR3 sequences, just under 30% seen once. Material for sequencing was peripheral blood. These receptors originate from a man aged 50 to 59 with Graves' ophthalmopathy.

This rearrangement joins TRBV6-5 to TRBJ2-7; D gene ambiguous. The germline V gene has CDR1 MNHEY and CDR2 SVGAGI. The CDR3 sequence is 14 residues long. V gave up 4 bases and J gave up 0 bases, with 10 bases separating them. The DNA of the CDR3 is TGTGCCAGCAGTTTTGAACCGAGCTCCTACGAGCAGTACTTC. Protein product: CASSFEPSSYEQYF.

This clonotype was counted many times. A read error may explain this, as a much larger clone is one base away. The chain combines TRBV3-1 with TRBJ2-5; D call uncertain. The germline V gene has CDR1 LGHDT and CDR2 YNNKEL (reference sequence). The CDR3 has 12 amino acids. CDR3 nucleotide sequence: TGTGCCAGCCGCCAAGTTAGGGAGACCCAGTACTTC. Translation gives CASRQVRETQYF.

This clonotype appeared many times. V is TRBV2 and J is TRBJ2-5; 9 bases fit TRBD2. After removal of 5 bases from V and 4 bases from J, the junction contained 8 bases not matched to a gene. The CDR3 runs to 15 residues. Germline V gene data show CDR1 as SNHLY and CDR2 as FYNNEI. The CDR3: CASSLQTSGLETQYF. CDR3 nucleotides: TGTGCCAGCAGTTTGCAGACTAGCGGATTAGAGACCCAGTACTTC. The complete variable domain, with remaining parts taken from reference TRBV2 and TRBJ2-5, reads EPEVTQTPSHQVTQMGQEVILRCVPISNHLYFYWYRQILGQKVEFLVSFYNNEISEKSEIFDDQFSVERPDGSNFTLKIRSTKLEDSAMYFCASSLQTSGLETQYFGPGTRLLVL.

The V call is TRBV7-2, the J call TRBJ2-7; no reliable D call. Trimming removed 0 bases at V and 2 bases at J, with 14 bases between. Germline CDR1 is SGHTA and CDR2 is FQGNSA. The CDR3 contains 16 residues. CDR3 region: CASSLAGTSEAYEQYF. The CDR3 coding sequence is TGTGCCAGCAGCTTAGCGGGTACTTCCGAAGCCTACGAGCAGTACTTC.

The table lists this clonotype with many counts. The chain couples TRBV7-9 to TRBJ2-5; D may be TRBD1 (7 bases). The length of the CDR3 is 13 residues. With 5 bases removed from V and 5 bases from J, the gap between germline ends came to 12 bases. Germline-derived CDR1 and CDR2 are SEHNR and FQNEAQ (reference sequence). The CDR3 sequence is CASSPRGVETQYF. The CDR3 coding sequence is TGTGCCAGCAGCCCCAGGGGGGTGGAGACCCAGTACTTC. Full variable domain (missing parts from reference TRBV7-9 and TRBJ2-5): DTGVSQNPRHKITKRGQNVTFRCDPISEHNRLYWYRQTLGQGPEFLTYFQNEAQLEKSRLLSDRFSAERPKGSFSTLEIQRTEQGDSAMYLCASSPRGVETQYFGPGTRLLVL.

The rearrangement links TRBV6-5 to TRBJ1-1, with a possible D match to TRBD1 (5 bases). Trimming left V 0 bases short and J 5 bases short, with 13 bases between. The CDR3 has 15 amino acids. Germline V gene data show CDR1 as MNHEY and CDR2 as SVGAGI. This CDR3 reads CASSYSWGSGTEAFF. The CDR3 DNA follows: TGTGCCAGCAGTTACTCCTGGGGGAGTGGTACTGAAGCTTTCTTT.

The rearrangement joins TRBV28 to TRBJ1-1, with TRBD1 as a possible D gene (6 bases). This CDR3 is built from 16 residues. V dropped 6 bases and J dropped 3 bases, with 20 bases sitting between them. Germline lookup yields CDR1 MDHEN and CDR2 SYDVKM. In DNA form, the CDR3 reads TGTGCCAGCAGACGACCCCAGAACAGGGAGGACACTGAAGCTTTCTTT. It codes for CASRRPQNREDTEAFF.

This clonotype has only a few counts. This rearrangement joins TRBV18 to TRBJ2-2; 10 nucleotides agree with TRBD2. Trimming took 3 bases from V and 6 from J; bases not matched to a gene: 4. The CDR3 spans 15 residues. The germline gives CDR1 KGHSH, CDR2 LQKENI. Here the CDR3 reads CASSPWGLASGELFF. CDR3 coding DNA: TGTGCCAGCTCACCGTGGGGACTAGCGTCCGGGGAGCTGTTTTTT.

This clonotype was detected ten times or more. The rearrangement links TRBV20-1 to TRBJ1-6, with 8 positions matching TRBD1. CDR3 length: 14 amino acids. Per the germline V gene, CDR1 is DFQATT and CDR2 is SNEGSKA (reference sequence). V trimming: 0 bases; J trimming: 10 bases; junction bases outside the gene matches: 5. The CDR3 DNA reads TGCAGTGCTAGAGACCGGACAGGGTTCTCACCCCTCCACTTT. It is translated as CSARDRTGFSPLHF.

This clonotype occurred many times. The V gene is TRBV10-3, the J gene TRBJ2-7; TRBD1 is a possible D gene (5 bases). The CDR3 spans 16 residues. CDR1 and CDR2 from the germline V gene are ENHRY and SYGVKD. With 0 bases removed from V and 2 bases from J, the gap between germline ends came to 14 bases. CDR3 sequence: CAISESQQAGAYEQYF. Written as DNA, the CDR3 is TGTGCCATCAGTGAGTCTCAACAGGCCGGAGCCTACGAGCAGTACTTC.

Many counts were recorded for this clonotype. The chain employs TRBV20-1 and TRBJ1-6, with 8 bases lining up with TRBD1. V trimming: 5 bases; J trimming: 7 bases; junction bases outside the gene matches: 4. Germline lookup yields CDR1 DFQATT and CDR2 SNEGSKA (reference sequence). This CDR3 is 13 amino acids long. CDR3: CSAGTGGNSPLHF. DNA for the CDR3: TGCAGTGCTGGGACAGGCGGGAATTCACCCCTCCACTTT.

There are many counts of this clonotype. The chain has TRBV7-2 and TRBJ2-7; D is undetermined. In germline, CDR1 is SGHTA, CDR2 FQGNSA. CDR3 length: 13 amino acids. The ends were cut back, 2 bases at V and 3 bases at J, with 8 bases in the middle. The CDR3: CASSLRQYYEQYF. The CDR3 nucleotides read TGTGCCAGCAGCTTAAGGCAGTACTACGAGCAGTACTTC. The entire variable domain, with the rest obtained from reference TRBV7-2 and TRBJ2-7, is as follows: GAGVSQSPSNKVTEKGKDVELRCDPISGHTALYWYRQSLGQGLEFLIYFQGNSAPDKSGLPSDRFSAERTGGSVSTLTIQRTQQEDSAVYLCASSLRQYYEQYFGPGTRLTVT.

This clonotype was detected ten times or more. J is TRBJ2-7 and V is TRBV20-1; 8 bases line up with TRBD1. Trimming took 2 bases from V and 3 from J; bases not matched to a gene: 9. CDR1 is DFQATT, CDR2 SNEGSKA, per germline (reference sequence). This CDR3 is 15 amino acids long. The CDR3 DNA reads TGCAGTGCTAGACCCCCGGGACAGGATAACTACGAGCAGTACTTC. Residues: CSARPPGQDNYEQYF.

In its sample, this clonotype ranks as medium-sized (0.01 to 0.1%). V and J are TRBV12-3 or TRBV12-4 and TRBJ2-5, with D possibly matching TRBD1 (6 bases). The CDR3 covers 16 residues. V was trimmed by 2 bases and J by 3 bases, leaving 16 bases between them. Written as DNA, the CDR3 is TGTGCCAGCAGTTTAAGGGACATTCCATTAAAAGAGACCCAGTACTTC. Translated, it gives CASSLRDIPLKETQYF.

The chain carries TRBV6-5 and TRBJ2-7, with 8 bases matching TRBD1. V shed 4 bases, J shed 5 bases, and the junction held 16 bases outside the gene matches. CDR3 size: 17 residues. Germline values: CDR1 MNHEY, CDR2 SVGAGI. DNA for the CDR3: TGTGCCAGCAGTTCACTCTCCCGACAGGGGATTATGGACGAGCAGTACTTC. Encoded protein: CASSSLSRQGIMDEQYF.

This clonotype has just a few counts. The chain employs TRBV6-2 or TRBV6-3 and TRBJ2-7; D remains unclear. There are 12 residues in the CDR3. Per the germline V gene, CDR1 is MNHEY and CDR2 is SVGEGT. Trimming took off 2 bases at V and 6 bases at J, with 8 bases between the two ends. The CDR3 DNA reads as TGTGCCAGCAGTTACCATCCAGGCGAGCAGTACTTC. Translated, it gives CASSYHPGEQYF.

The chain couples TRBV5-1 to TRBJ2-7, with D possibly TRBD2 on 6 matching bases. There are 16 residues in the CDR3. Trimming left V 4 bases short and J 2 bases short, with 19 bases between. CDR1 is SGHRS and CDR2 is YFSETQ in the germline V gene. In DNA form, the CDR3 reads TGCGCCAGCAGCCCCCGGGTGGAGGGGTCGGCCTACGAGCAGTACTTC. Translating it yields CASSPRVEGSAYEQYF.

In its sample, this clonotype was seen many times. The chain uses TRBV18 and TRBJ1-5; D possibly corresponds to TRBD1 (5 bases). The V end was cut by 3 bases, the J end by 2 bases, with 17 bases between. Germline assignment: CDR1 KGHSH and CDR2 LQKENI. This CDR3 is built from 17 residues. CDR3 sequence reads: CASSPAGGSQGNQPQHF. The CDR3 DNA follows: TGTGCCAGCTCACCGGCCGGGGGGTCCCAAGGCAATCAGCCCCAGCATTTT.

The chain recombines TRBV6-1 with TRBJ2-2; D is unresolved. CDR3 length: 14 amino acids. Trimming left V 4 bases short and J 0 bases short, with 6 bases between. Germline-derived CDR1 and CDR2 are MNHNS and SASEGT. CDR3 in DNA: TGTGCCAGCAGTGTGGTCACGAACACCGGGGAGCTGTTTTTT. Translated, it gives CASSVVTNTGELFF.

V is TRBV2 and J is TRBJ2-7, with 10 nucleotides matching TRBD1. The CDR3 is 14 residues long. After removal of 3 bases from V and 5 bases from J, the junction contained 4 bases not matched to a gene. Per germline, CDR1 SNHLY and CDR2 FYNNEI. The DNA of the CDR3 is TGTGCCAGCAGTGAGGACAGGGGGATGGACGAGCAGTACTTC. Translating it yields CASSEDRGMDEQYF. Combining the CDR3 with reference TRBV2 and TRBJ2-7 gives the whole variable domain EPEVTQTPSHQVTQMGQEVILRCVPISNHLYFYWYRQILGQKVEFLVSFYNNEISEKSEIFDDQFSVERPDGSNFTLKIRSTKLEDSAMYFCASSEDRGMDEQYFGPGTRLTVT.

The chain couples TRBV25-1 to TRBJ1-2; a weak D match, TRBD1 (5 bases). CDR3 length: 15 amino acids. Germline loops: CDR1 MGHDK, CDR2 SYGVNS. V was pared by 2 bases and J by 7 bases, with 17 bases between. The CDR3 coding sequence is TGTGCCAGCAGTGAACCGGGACGGGATAATGGTGGCTACACCTTC. Its translation: CASSEPGRDNGGYTF.

This chain uses TRBV15 with TRBJ2-2, with TRBD2 as a possible D gene (5 bases). The germline gives CDR1 LNHNV, CDR2 YYDKDF (reference sequence). The V gene lost 1 base and the J gene lost 2 bases, with 11 bases spanning the gap. The CDR3 runs 16 residues. CDR3 in DNA: TGTGCCACCAGCAGAGTGAAGCGGAGTAACACCGGGGAGCTGTTTTTT. Translation gives CATSRVKRSNTGELFF.

This clonotype was counted many times. V is TRBV27 and J is TRBJ2-7; 12 bases line up with TRBD1. The CDR3 totals 15 residues. Germline-derived CDR1 and CDR2 are MNHEY and SMNVEV (reference sequence). V gave up 2 bases and J gave up 9 bases; unmatched junction bases: 8. CDR3 bases: TGTGCCAGCAGTTTACGGGACAGGGGGCACAAGGGGCAGTACTTC. It encodes CASSLRDRGHKGQYF.

This clonotype was counted at least ten times. The chain employs TRBV27 and TRBJ2-1; perhaps D is TRBD1 or TRBD2 (5 bases each). Looked up from germline, CDR1 is MNHEY and CDR2 is SMNVEV (reference sequence). This CDR3 comprises 14 residues. The ends were cut back, 5 bases at V and 12 bases at J, with 20 bases in the middle. DNA of the CDR3: TGTGCCAGCAGTGAGGGGACGGTTACAATGACGCAGTTCTTC. Protein sequence: CASSEGTVTMTQFF.

The V gene is TRBV12-3 or TRBV12-4, the J gene TRBJ2-6, with unresolved D. The CDR3 sequence is 14 residues long. V was pared by 0 bases and J by 12 bases, with 12 bases between. For the CDR3, the DNA is TGTGCCAGCAGTTTAGCGAATCGGCAACTCGTCCTGACTTTC. It encodes CASSLANRQLVLTF.

The V call is TRBV7-8, the J call TRBJ2-1; D not resolved. This CDR3 has 12 amino acids. Trimming pared 6 bases from V and 3 bases from J, leaving 6 bases between. CDR1 is SGHVS, CDR2 FQNEAQ, per germline. The CDR3 loop is CASRSFYNEQFF. DNA of the CDR3: TGTGCCAGCAGGTCATTCTACAATGAGCAGTTCTTC.

In its sample, this clonotype was seen many times. One end of the junction is discordant with germline, which a read error may explain. V gene TRBV28 combines with J gene TRBJ2-7, with 12 bases aligning to TRBD2. This CDR3 spans 16 amino acids. In germline, CDR1 is MDHEN, CDR2 SYDVKM. CDR3 loop: CVSSPIRLAGGDEQYF. The CDR3 DNA is TGTGTCAGCAGTCCGATCCGTCTAGCGGGAGGGGACGAGCAGTACTTC.

Many counts were recorded for this clonotype. The chain uses TRBV6-1 and TRBJ1-1; 8 nucleotides agree with TRBD1. The CDR3 is made up of 15 amino acids. V lost 5 bases to trimming and J lost 5 bases; unmatched junction nucleotides: 10. Germline V gene lookup returns CDR1 MNHNS and CDR2 SASEGT. CDR3 amino acids: CASSPGTGWETEAFF. The CDR3 DNA reads TGTGCCAGCAGTCCGGGGACAGGATGGGAAACTGAAGCTTTCTTT.

Concerning this clonotype itself: At one end, the junction sequence differs from germline, possibly due to a read error. The rearrangement joins TRBV3-1 to TRBJ2-7; the match to TRBD2 covers 10 bases. The CDR3 contains 13 residues. Per germline, CDR1 LGHDT and CDR2 YNNKEL (reference sequence). The CDR3 coding sequence is TGTGCCAGCAGCCAAGGCCTAGCGGGAGATTTGGACTTC. Its translation: CASSQGLAGDLDF.

This clonotype was recorded many times. The chain is built from TRBV28 and TRBJ2-5; 7 nucleotides align to TRBD2. The CDR3 is made up of 14 amino acids. The trim removed 8 bases at V and 3 bases at J, leaving 9 bases unmatched. The germline gives CDR1 MDHEN, CDR2 SYDVKM. The CDR3 nucleotides are TGTGCCAGCTCAGGGAGGGAGGGAGAAGAGACCCAGTACTTC. As protein: CASSGREGEETQYF.